The 30 T cell receptor beta chains listed next were all sequenced from one sample in a study of T cell repertoires in cytomegalovirus infection. Their antigens are not known. TCRdb fed the reads into MiXCR, producing one record per CDR3 protein. The sample has about 920,000 distinct CDR3 sequences; approximately 33% are singletons. The sequencing here drew on cultured CD8+ T cells from PBMCs, taken from culture after CMV antigen stimulation. These receptors originate from a human donor in good health (CMV status not recorded). Some clones in this sample may be carry-over from other donors' samples.

This clonotype was seen at least ten times. The chain links TRBV12-3 or TRBV12-4 to TRBJ2-1, with TRBD1 as a possible D gene (5 bases). V lost 6 bases and J lost 9, with 21 bases in between. CDR3 length: 15 residues. Written as DNA, the CDR3 is TGTGCCAGCAGCCTCCAGGAAGGGGTGGTCACTGAGCAGTTCTTC. Translating gives CASSLQEGVVTEQFF.

The chain combines TRBV18 with TRBJ2-7; a weak D match, TRBD1 (5 bases). Germline CDR1 is KGHSH and CDR2 is LQKENI. The CDR3 extends over 15 amino acids. Trimming took 1 base from V and 4 from J, leaving 14 bases between them. The CDR3 loop is CASSPRISGNYEQYF. CDR3 bases: TGTGCCAGCTCACCACGAATTTCAGGGAATTACGAGCAGTACTTC.

This clonotype was seen a few times. V usage is TRBV12-3 or TRBV12-4 and J usage is TRBJ2-2; 9 nucleotides align to TRBD2. This CDR3 spans 17 amino acids. The V gene end was trimmed by 3 bases and the J gene end by 2 bases; junction bases not matched to a gene: 7. This CDR3 is CASSFPAGGPNTGELFF. The DNA of the CDR3 is TGTGCCAGCAGTTTTCCCGCGGGGGGGCCAAACACCGGGGAGCTGTTTTTT.

This chain connects TRBV2 to TRBJ1-5; D unresolved. This CDR3 has 15 residues. Per the germline V gene, CDR1 is SNHLY and CDR2 is FYNNEI. Trimming took off 3 bases at V and 3 bases at J, with 12 bases between the two ends. The CDR3 protein is CASSDSNRNNQPQHF. CDR3 DNA: TGTGCCAGCAGTGATAGTAACAGAAACAATCAGCCCCAGCATTTT.

This clonotype was detected a few times. The V and J genes are TRBV11-3 and TRBJ2-2, with 8 positions matching TRBD2. The germline CDR1 and CDR2 sequences are SGHNT and YENEEA. The CDR3 spans 15 residues. V shed 4 bases, J shed 4 bases, and the junction held 5 bases outside the gene matches. The CDR3 spells CASSSGRGGTGELFF. The CDR3, as DNA: TGTGCCAGCAGCTCCGGGAGGGGAGGCACCGGGGAGCTGTTTTTT.

This chain uses TRBV13 with TRBJ2-1; maybe TRBD1 (5 bases). Trimming stripped 5 bases from V and 0 bases from J, with 8 bases between. The CDR3 is 14 residues long. CDR1 PRHDT and CDR2 FYEKMQ come from the germline V gene (reference sequence). CDR3 residues: CASSEDSSYNEQFF. The DNA of the CDR3 is TGTGCCAGCAGCGAAGACAGCTCCTACAATGAGCAGTTCTTC.

The gene calls are TRBV29-1 and TRBJ2-1; 10 positions match TRBD2. The V gene's germline CDR1 is SQVTM and CDR2 ANQGSEA. V dropped 4 bases and J dropped 3; count of bases not matched to a gene: 12. CDR3 length: 17 residues. The CDR3 DNA follows: TGCAGCGTTGTCCCCGTTGTGAGCGGGGGGGTCTACAATGAGCAGTTCTTC. This translates into CSVVPVVSGGVYNEQFF.

This chain connects TRBV24-1 to TRBJ2-2; 11 nucleotides align to TRBD1. Trimming at V came to 7 bases and at J to 7 bases, leaving 13 bases not matched to a gene. The CDR3 loop spans 17 amino acids. Germline CDR1 reads KGHDR; CDR2 reads SFDVKD. CDR3 bases: TGTGCCACCAGCTACCCCGCCGGGACAGGGGGTTTCGGGGAGCTGTTTTTT. Protein product: CATSYPAGTGGFGELFF.

There are a few counts of this clonotype. V and J are TRBV2 and TRBJ2-1; tentatively, D is TRBD1 (6 bases). Trimming removed 10 bases at V and 0 bases at J, with 40 bases between. CDR1 is SNHLY, CDR2 FYNNEI, per germline. The CDR3 runs to 23 residues. The CDR3 DNA follows: TGTGCCATCTTATTAGACCCGAAGACCTTACAGGGCGTGGGATTGGGCTCCTACAATGAGCAGTTCTTC. As protein: CAILLDPKTLQGVGLGSYNEQFF.

There are many counts of this clonotype. The rearrangement links TRBV9 to TRBJ1-1; possibly TRBD1 for D (5 bases). Between the trimmed V and J ends, which lost 1 base and 1 base, there was a span of 8 bases. The germline CDR1 and CDR2 sequences are SGDLS and YYNGEE. The CDR3 spans 14 residues. The CDR3 spells CASSVSGGNTEAFF. DNA of the CDR3: TGTGCCAGCAGCGTATCGGGGGGGAACACTGAAGCTTTCTTT.

Only a few counts were recorded for this clonotype. The V and J genes are TRBV7-9 and TRBJ1-5; D remains ambiguous. V was cut by 1 base and J by 1 base, with 11 bases left in between. CDR3 length equals 16 residues. Germline lookup yields CDR1 SEHNR and CDR2 FQNEAQ (reference sequence). The CDR3 here is CASSLDARGSNQPQHF. For the CDR3, the DNA is TGTGCCAGCAGCTTAGACGCCAGAGGAAGCAATCAGCCCCAGCATTTT. The whole variable domain, remainder taken from reference TRBV7-9 and TRBJ1-5, is DTGVSQNPRHKITKRGQNVTFRCDPISEHNRLYWYRQTLGQGPEFLTYFQNEAQLEKSRLLSDRFSAERPKGSFSTLEIQRTEQGDSAMYLCASSLDARGSNQPQHFGDGTRLSIL.

The table lists this clonotype with many counts. CDR3 sequence: CASSTSRGSYEQYF. CDR3 in DNA: TGTGCCAGCAGCACCTCTCGAGGCTCCTACGAGCAGTACTTC. The chain carries TRBV7-8 and TRBJ2-7; no definite D call. Germline CDR1 and CDR2: SGHVS and FQNEAQ. The CDR3 runs 14 residues. V lost 5 bases and J lost 0, with 11 bases in between.

This clonotype was counted ten times or more. This rearrangement joins TRBV7-2 to TRBJ2-3; D is perhaps TRBD1 or TRBD2 (6 bases each). The CDR3 extends over 14 amino acids. V lost 5 bases, J lost 0 bases, and 9 bases lay in between. Germline loops: CDR1 SGHTA, CDR2 FQGNSA. Written as DNA, the CDR3 is TGTGCCAGCAGCACAGGGACTAGCACAGATACGCAGTATTTT. Residues: CASSTGTSTDTQYF.

V is TRBV12-3 or TRBV12-4 and J is TRBJ2-3, with TRBD2 matching over 7 bases. The CDR3 loop spans 14 amino acids. J was trimmed by 4 bases and V by 5 bases; bases with no gene match: 6. In DNA, the CDR3 is TGTGCCAGCAGTGGCGGGGGAGCGCCAGATACGCAGTATTTT. Its translation is CASSGGGAPDTQYF.

The chain recombines TRBV7-3 with TRBJ2-5; 13 positions agree with TRBD2. The length of the CDR3 is 17 residues. The germline gives CDR1 SGHTA, CDR2 FQGTGA. J lost 0 bases, V lost 6 bases, and 7 bases had no gene match. CDR3 sequence reads: CASSPGTSGAYQETQYF. CDR3 nucleotides: TGTGCCAGCAGTCCCGGGACTAGCGGGGCGTACCAAGAGACCCAGTACTTC.

This clonotype has more than one count but fewer than ten. The V call is TRBV6-2 or TRBV6-3, the J call TRBJ1-4, with D tentatively TRBD1 (6 bases). Between the trimmed V and J ends, which lost 7 bases and 3 bases, there was a span of 21 bases. Germline CDR1 is MNHEY and CDR2 is SVGEGT. This CDR3 spans 17 amino acids. CDR3 sequence reads: CASMQLADSTANEKLFF. The CDR3 DNA is TGTGCCAGCATGCAACTCGCGGACAGTACGGCTAATGAAAAACTGTTTTTT.

This chain joins TRBV29-1 and TRBJ1-2; D is perhaps TRBD1 (5 bases). CDR1 and CDR2 from the germline V gene are SQVTM and ANQGSEA. V was cut by 4 bases and J by 4 bases, with 22 bases left in between. The CDR3 totals 16 residues. The CDR3: CSVVGGGVLGFYGYTF. For the CDR3, the DNA is TGCAGCGTTGTGGGGGGAGGTGTTTTGGGGTTCTATGGCTACACCTTC.

The chain employs TRBV7-6 and TRBJ2-1; D gene uncertain. Looked up from germline, CDR1 is SGHVS and CDR2 is FNYEAQ. Trimming stripped 0 bases from V and 9 bases from J, with 6 bases between. The CDR3 sequence is 12 residues long. CDR3 DNA: TGTGCCAGCAGCTTAGCGCTAAGTGAGCAGTTCTTC. It encodes CASSLALSEQFF.

The V and J genes are TRBV5-1 and TRBJ2-1, with 7 bases identical to TRBD1. Germline V gene data show CDR1 as SGHRS and CDR2 as YFSETQ. This CDR3 spans 15 amino acids. J lost 8 bases, V lost 0 bases, and 8 bases had no gene match. This chain's CDR3 is CASSLGQGSYDEQFF. The CDR3 bases are TGCGCCAGCAGCTTGGGACAGGGTTCATACGATGAGCAGTTCTTC.

The CDR3 loop reads CASSPWRGPYNEQFF. The CDR3 coding sequence is TGTGCCAGCAGCCCGTGGCGGGGACCCTACAATGAGCAGTTCTTC. The chain recombines TRBV14 with TRBJ2-1, with a weak D call TRBD2 (6 bases). V dropped 4 bases and J dropped 2 bases, with 12 bases sitting between them. Germline V gene sequence: CDR1 SGHDN, CDR2 FVKESK. The CDR3 is made up of 15 amino acids.

This clonotype was seen only a few times. This chain connects TRBV12-3 or TRBV12-4 to TRBJ2-7, with TRBD2 as a possible D gene (6 bases). V lost 2 bases, J lost 2 bases, and 19 bases lay in between. This CDR3 is built from 17 residues. CDR3 amino acids: CASSLSAGLSTPYEQYF. The CDR3 nucleotides read TGTGCCAGCAGTTTATCAGCGGGTCTTTCTACTCCCTACGAGCAGTACTTC.

The table lists this clonotype with a few counts. This chain links TRBV12-3 or TRBV12-4 with TRBJ1-5, with unresolved D. With 5 bases removed from V and 3 bases from J, the gap between germline ends came to 11 bases. The CDR3 is made up of 14 amino acids. CDR3 nucleotides: TGTGCCAGCAGTCCCCGGACCACCAATCAGCCCCAGCATTTT. It specifies CASSPRTTNQPQHF.

The genes are TRBV5-6 and TRBJ1-1; D call uncertain. Per the germline V gene, CDR1 is SGHDT and CDR2 is YYEEEE. The V end lost 2 bases, the J end lost 3 bases, and 11 bases lay between the germline ends. The CDR3 consists of 14 residues. The CDR3 loop reads CASSLGQPHTEAFF. In nucleotides, the CDR3 is TGTGCCAGCAGCTTAGGGCAGCCCCACACTGAAGCTTTCTTT.

V usage is TRBV7-3 and J usage is TRBJ2-5; TRBD1 aligns across 9 bases. The germline CDR1 and CDR2 sequences are SGHTA and FQGTGA. The CDR3 contains 15 residues. The junction had 8 bases not matched to a gene; V was cut back by 4 bases and J by 5 bases. CDR3 amino acids: CASSSTGGKGETQYF. The CDR3 nucleotides read TGTGCCAGCAGCTCAACAGGGGGCAAAGGGGAGACCCAGTACTTC.

The chain couples TRBV20-1 to TRBJ2-5, with D possibly matching TRBD1 (6 bases). The V gene's germline CDR1 is DFQATT and CDR2 SNEGSKA (reference sequence). This CDR3 is 14 amino acids long. Between the trimmed V and J ends, which lost 4 bases and 4 bases, there was a span of 16 bases. This CDR3 reads CSATDSGNGETQYF. DNA for the CDR3: TGCAGTGCTACGGACAGTGGGAATGGAGAGACCCAGTACTTC.

This sequence joins TRBV6-5 and TRBJ1-4; D perhaps matches TRBD1 (6 bases). CDR3 length: 13 amino acids. Germline CDR1 reads MNHEY; CDR2 reads SVGAGI. The V end lost 8 bases, the J end lost 8 bases, and 15 bases lay between the germline ends. CDR3 sequence: CASRRGEEEKLFF. CDR3 DNA sequence: TGTGCCAGCCGGAGGGGGGAGGAGGAAAAACTGTTTTTT.

On this clonotype itself: Possible read error: a much larger clone is one base away. In nucleotides, the CDR3 is TGTGTCAGCAGTAAAGACAGGGGGCGACTAGCCGAGACCCAGTACTTC. Translating it yields CVSSKDRGRLAETQYF. V usage is TRBV6-2 or TRBV6-3 and J usage is TRBJ2-5; TRBD1 agrees at 10 bases. The CDR3 covers 16 residues. CDR1 and CDR2 (germline): MNHEY, SVGEGT.

The chain combines TRBV27 with TRBJ2-7; a possible D gene is TRBD2 (6 bases). The V end lost 8 bases, the J end lost 3 bases, and 17 bases lay between the germline ends. CDR1 and CDR2 (germline): MNHEY, SMNVEV (reference sequence). The CDR3 is 14 residues long. In DNA form, the CDR3 reads TGTGCCAGCCTTGGACGGGGGACGGACTACGAGCAGTACTTC. Its translation: CASLGRGTDYEQYF.

This clonotype turned up a few times. The chain uses TRBV27 and TRBJ2-4; no reliable D call. This CDR3 has 15 amino acids. The V end lost 3 bases, the J end lost 0 bases, and 9 bases lay between the germline ends. Per germline, CDR1 MNHEY and CDR2 SMNVEV (reference sequence). In DNA, the CDR3 is TGTGCCAGCAGTTTGTCATCATCAGCCAAAAACATTCAGTACTTC. Amino acids: CASSLSSSAKNIQYF.

In this sample, this clonotype turned up a few times. V and J are TRBV4-3 and TRBJ2-2; a weak D match, TRBD1 (6 bases). The germline V gene encodes CDR1 LGHNA and CDR2 YSLEER. The CDR3 has 16 residues. Trimming took 2 bases from V and 0 from J, leaving 10 bases between them. Here the CDR3 reads CASSQNDRPNTGELFF. In DNA, the CDR3 is TGCGCCAGCAGCCAAAATGACAGGCCGAACACCGGGGAGCTGTTTTTT.